These T cell receptor beta chains were read from a single sample in a study of blood T cells in healthy people across ages. TCRdb redid the calling of the 5' RACE reads with MiXCR, one entry per CDR3 protein. The sample has about 1.4 million distinct CDR3 sequences; approximately 63% are singletons. The sequencing input was blood. The receptors were gathered from a man younger than 35 in good health. Each CDR3 is given with its conserved first and last residue. D genes are given only for firm matches. Clone size is shown for a subset of rows, as once, few, many or a class of expanded clone.

clone_size	d_call	v_call	j_call	cdr3_aa	cdr3_nt
once	NA	TRBV12-3/TRBV12-4	TRBJ1-4	CASRTGPRETNEKLFF	TGTGCCAGCAGGACCGGGCCCCGGGAGACTAATGAAAAACTGTTTTTT
NA	NA	TRBV7-9	TRBJ1-2	CASSTPSRALDYGYTF	TGTGCCAGCAGCACCCCATCGAGGGCACTGGACTATGGCTACACCTTC
NA	NA	TRBV6-1	TRBJ2-3	CASSDIQGFRGAQYF	TGTGCCAGCAGCGACATACAAGGTTTCCGTGGTGCGCAGTATTTT
NA	NA	TRBV5-1	TRBJ2-7	CASSSHAGASYEQYF	TGCGCCAGCAGCTCCCACGCAGGGGCCTCCTACGAGCAGTACTTC
NA	NA	TRBV4-2	TRBJ1-1	CATHSGEMEAFF	TGTGCCACCCACTCGGGGGAGATGGAAGCTTTCTTT
few	NA	TRBV11-2	TRBJ2-4	CASRSLAKNIQYF	TGTGCCAGCAGATCTTTAGCCAAAAACATTCAGTACTTC
few	NA	TRBV7-9	TRBJ2-7	CASSDYVTAMNEQYF	TGTGCCAGCAGCGACTACGTGACCGCAATGAACGAGCAGTACTTC
NA	NA	TRBV6-2/TRBV6-3	TRBJ2-4	CASLGQARNIQYF	TGTGCCAGCCTCGGACAAGCCCGAAACATTCAGTACTTC
NA	NA	TRBV4-3	TRBJ2-7	CASSQRRGAQNEQYF	TGCGCCAGCAGCCAACGTCGGGGGGCGCAAAACGAGCAGTACTTC
NA	NA	TRBV5-1	TRBJ2-7	CANSLFGEGLHQKGEQYF	TGCGCCAACAGCTTGTTCGGTGAAGGACTTCATCAAAAGGGCGAGCAGTACTTC
NA	NA	TRBV12-3/TRBV12-4	TRBJ1-1	CASSFLRDKNTEAFF	TGTGCCAGCAGTTTTTTGCGGGACAAGAACACTGAAGCTTTCTTT
once	NA	TRBV11-2	TRBJ2-2	CASSLVRGTNTGELFF	TGTGCCAGCAGCTTAGTCCGGGGCACGAACACCGGGGAGCTGTTTTTT
NA	TRBD1	TRBV4-2	TRBJ1-2	CASSQERQGGYTF	TGTGCCAGCAGCCAAGAAAGACAGGGCGGCTACACCTTC
NA	NA	TRBV7-8	TRBJ2-5	CASSLTVGARETRYF	TGTGCCAGCAGCTTAACCGTGGGAGCTCGGGAGACCCGGTACTTC
once	NA	TRBV2	TRBJ2-1	CASRPLSGNNEQFF	TGTGCCAGCAGGCCCCTATCGGGAAACAATGAGCAGTTCTTC
NA	NA	TRBV10-3	TRBJ2-3	CAISDRLVRSTDTQYF	TGTGCCATCAGTGATCGTCTAGTAAGAAGCACAGATACGCAGTATTTT
NA	TRBD1	TRBV6-2/TRBV6-3	TRBJ2-7	CASSFGQGASLKLQYF	TGTGCCAGCAGTTTCGGACAGGGTGCTTCTTTAAAGCTTCAGTACTTC
NA	NA	TRBV20-1	TRBJ1-2	CSAPREANYGYTF	TGCAGTGCCCCCAGGGAAGCTAACTATGGCTACACCTTC
NA	NA	TRBV7-2	TRBJ2-2	CASSLDPSLVGELFF	TGTGCCAGCAGCTTAGACCCCTCTTTAGTCGGGGAGCTGTTTTTT
NA	TRBD1	TRBV29-1	TRBJ2-2	CSVVTGTGDTGELFF	TGCAGCGTCGTTACCGGGACAGGGGACACCGGGGAGCTGTTTTTT
NA	NA	TRBV12-3/TRBV12-4	TRBJ2-6	CASRELRSGANVLTF	TGTGCCAGCAGGGAACTTCGCTCTGGGGCCAACGTCCTGACTTTC
many	NA	TRBV20-1	TRBJ1-2	CSADSLSGSGYTF	TGCAGTGCTGACTCCCTATCAGGGAGCGGCTACACCTTC
NA	NA	TRBV20-1	TRBJ1-2	CSAEEGNYGYTF	TGCAGTGCGGAGGAGGGGAACTATGGCTACACCTTC
few	NA	TRBV4-1	TRBJ1-2	CASSHDSTGYTF	TGCGCCAGCAGCCACGACTCCACTGGCTACACCTTC
once	NA	TRBV6-5	TRBJ2-4	CASQVGTGVSEQYF	TGTGCCAGCCAGGTGGGAACGGGAGTGAGTGAGCAGTACTTC
few	NA	TRBV20-1	TRBJ1-6	CSARGTGDSPLHF	TGCAGTGCTAGGGGGACGGGGGATTCACCCCTCCACTTT
NA	TRBD1	TRBV20-1	TRBJ1-6	CSASTFGQGSSSYNSPLHF	TGCAGTGCTAGTACCTTCGGACAGGGGTCTAGCTCCTATAATTCACCCCTCCACTTT
NA	TRBD2	TRBV6-5	TRBJ2-3	CASSLTGTSGSGSTDTQYF	TGTGCCAGCAGCTTAACCGGGACTAGCGGGAGTGGGAGCACAGATACGCAGTATTTT
NA	TRBD1	TRBV4-1	TRBJ1-2	CASSRSSTGGNYGYTF	TGCGCCAGCAGCCGATCGTCGACAGGGGGTAACTATGGCTACACCTTC
NA	NA	TRBV3-1	TRBJ2-6	CASSQVLGTGANVLTF	TGTGCCAGCAGCCAAGTTTTGGGGACCGGGGCCAACGTCCTGACTTTC
NA	NA	TRBV29-1	TRBJ2-7	CSVLIVGDNAYEQYF	TGCAGCGTTTTAATAGTCGGCGACAACGCCTACGAGCAGTACTTC
NA	TRBD1	TRBV6-6	TRBJ1-2	CASSSQVTGRRNYGYTF	TGTGCCAGCAGTTCCCAGGTGACAGGGAGACGTAACTATGGCTACACCTTC
NA	TRBD2	TRBV20-1	TRBJ2-3	CSANGLAGGTDTQYF	TGCAGTGCTAATGGACTAGCGGGGGGCACAGATACGCAGTATTTT
NA	TRBD2	TRBV29-1	TRBJ2-1	CSTNPGLGRNEPFF	TGCAGCACCAACCCGGGACTAGGGCGCAATGAGCCGTTCTTC
NA	NA	TRBV20-1	TRBJ1-5	CSARKGGAGQPQHF	TGCAGTGCTAGAAAGGGGGGCGCAGGACAGCCCCAGCATTTT
NA	NA	TRBV20-1	TRBJ1-5	CSARQNSNQPQHF	TGCAGTGCTAGACAGAATAGCAATCAGCCCCAGCATTTT
NA	NA	TRBV5-1	TRBJ2-1	CASSLPAYNEQFF	TGCGCCAGCAGCTTACCCGCCTACAATGAGCAGTTCTTC
NA	NA	TRBV27	TRBJ2-7	CASRPLQGPTYEQYF	TGTGCCAGCAGACCTTTACAGGGTCCGACTTACGAGCAGTACTTC
few	TRBD1	TRBV11-2	TRBJ2-3	CASNLLRDRGTDTQYF	TGTGCCAGCAACCTCCTCCGGGACAGGGGCACAGATACGCAGTATTTT
NA	NA	TRBV6-5	TRBJ1-2	CASSYDRSNYGYTF	TGTGCCAGCAGTTACGACAGATCTAACTATGGCTACACCTTC
once	NA	TRBV15	TRBJ1-1	CATSRFLVGTNTEAFF	TGTGCCACCAGCAGATTCCTTGTTGGGACAAACACTGAAGCTTTCTTT
NA	TRBD1	TRBV20-1	TRBJ2-3	CSAAEGRGRGYTQYF	TGCAGTGCTGCCGAGGGCAGGGGGAGAGGGTATACGCAGTATTTT
few	NA	TRBV5-1	TRBJ2-3	CASSLDIEMSRTDTQYF	TGCGCCAGCAGCTTGGACATTGAAATGTCCCGCACAGATACGCAGTATTTT
few	NA	TRBV11-2	TRBJ2-7	CASSLETGTSYEQYF	TGTGCCAGCAGCTTAGAAACAGGGACCTCCTACGAGCAGTACTTC
NA	NA	TRBV27	TRBJ1-2	CASGRGGYGYTF	TGTGCCAGCGGCCGGGGTGGCTATGGCTACACCTTC
NA	TRBD2	TRBV20-1	TRBJ2-4	CSTASGRDNEQYF	TGCAGTACGGCTAGCGGGAGGGACAATGAGCAGTACTTC
NA	NA	TRBV27	TRBJ2-7	CASSSRLDGLYEQYF	TGTGCCAGCAGTTCGAGACTAGATGGCCTCTACGAGCAGTACTTC
many	NA	TRBV7-9	TRBJ1-5	CASSLTNQPQHF	TGTGCCAGCAGCTTGACCAATCAGCCCCAGCATTTT